The T cell receptor (beta chain) described here comes from a study of regulatory T cells in long-lasting Graves disease. The time point is: persistent/refractory GD, antithyroid drugs over 5 years with positive TRAb. The TCR library was made from RNA extracted from PBMCs. Staff took 7.5 to 9.5 milliliters of peripheral blood and put it into EDTA tubes. iRepertoire HTBI primers and Arm-PCR of CDR3 regions built TCR beta libraries. One entry per CDR3 protein results from TCRdb running MiXCR on the multiplex PCR reads. Among 400,000 to 500,000 distinct CDR3 sequences listed, 21% were seen once. This clonotype was found a few times. The CDR3 consists of 15 residues. Trimming took 4 bases from V and 4 from J; bases not matched to a gene: 9. CDR1 and CDR2 (germline): SGHDT, YYEEEE.

Sequencing used peripheral blood mononuclear cells (PBMCs), obtained when the disease was refractory, from a patient treated with antithyroid drugs. V is TRBV5-6 and J is TRBJ2-7; 9 nucleotides match TRBD2. The sequence was obtained from a female donor with Graves disease. The DNA for the CDR3 is TGTGCCAGCAGCGAAAATAGCGGGAGTCGTTACGAGCAGTACTTC. It specifies CASSENSGSRYEQYF. Complete variable domain (other parts from reference TRBV5-6 and TRBJ2-7): DAGVTQSPTHLIKTRGQQVTLRCSPKSGHDTVSWYQQALGQGPQFIFQYYEEEERQRGNFPDRFSGHQFPNYSSELNVNALLLGDSALYLCASSENSGSRYEQYFGPGTRLTVT.